This T cell receptor (beta chain) is drawn from a study of blood T cells in healthy people across ages. Primers used in a second PCR of roughly 7 to 12 cycles were a sample-barcoded 5' primer and a J-beta primer mix. TCRdb processed the 5' RACE reads anew with MiXCR; each CDR3 protein has one entry. The sample lists hundreds of thousands of distinct CDR3 sequences, approximately 30% seen once, with 15% in the top ten. V was clipped by 0 bases and J by 3 bases; unmatched bases: 7. There are 19 residues in the CDR3. The V gene's germline CDR1 is DFQATT and CDR2 SNEGSKA (reference sequence). Study-wide results and caveats: Diversity of TCR beta per million T cells declined in a roughly linear way with age.

Concerning this clonotype itself: Its cognate antigen is unknown.

Sequenced input: blood. This TCR was sampled from a woman older than 75 in good health. The V gene is TRBV20-1, the J gene TRBJ2-2; TRBD2 matches at 16 bases. This CDR3 reads CSARDRGGLAGGHTGELFF. As DNA, the CDR3 is TGCAGTGCTAGAGATCGGGGGGGACTAGCGGGGGGGCACACCGGGGAGCTGTTTTTT.